This T cell receptor beta chain was sequenced during a study of radiotherapy plus CTLA-4 blockade in lung cancer. At the level of the study: Objective response rate was over 15%; disease control rate, around 30%. Findings of the study overall: Some TCR clones had been derived from tumors. These clones expanded in peripheral blood after radiotherapy plus ipilimumab. The authors reported that early blood T cell clone dynamics, with interferon-beta, best predicted response.

Germline V gene lookup returns CDR1 MNHNY and CDR2 SVGAGI (reference sequence). The CDR3 covers 16 residues. J was trimmed by 3 bases and V by 5 bases; bases with no gene match: 11. Generated by immunoSEQ multiplex PCR, the TCRdb table keeps only in-frame clones and is missing some. The repertoire holds 100,000 or so clones, roughly four fifths seen once, with less than 15% in the top ten. To note about this clone: Its antigen is not identified.

CTLA-4 blockade with ipilimumab, together with focal radiation, was given to patients with chemo-refractory metastatic non-small-cell lung cancer. The receptor comes from a human donor with non-small cell lung cancer that progressed on radiotherapy plus ipilimumab. The chain combines TRBV6-6 with TRBJ2-7; TRBD2 aligns across 9 bases. Sequencing used peripheral blood, obtained from a patient treated with radiotherapy plus ipilimumab. CDR3 amino acids: CASSRPTSGGVYEQYF. As DNA, the CDR3 is TGTGCCAGCAGTCGACCGACTAGCGGAGGGGTCTACGAGCAGTACTTC.